The T cell receptor (beta chain) under discussion was sequenced for a study of regulatory T cells in long-lasting Graves disease. Findings and caveats of the study: Comparison showed that persistent patients shared more public clonotypes (about 2,600) than new patients (approximately 1,000). Persistent disease favored TRBV28, TRBJ1-2 and TRBJ2-5. Persistent Graves' patients showed reduced TCR diversity versus newly diagnosed patients.

V was clipped by 0 bases and J by 4 bases, with 14 bases between them. The CDR3 has 16 residues. Germline V CDR1 and CDR2: SEHNR, FQNEAQ (reference sequence). According to the study, TCR beta libraries were built with iRepertoire HTBI primers and CDR3-region Arm-PCR. TCRdb re-called the multiplex PCR reads with MiXCR, one entry per CDR3 protein. The data contain some 250,000 distinct CDR3 sequences, 20% of them singletons. Time point here: newly diagnosed GD, antithyroid drugs for less than 3 months. The TCR library was prepared using RNA isolated from PBMCs. Each of the patients was recruited from an endocrinology department situated in Xi'an, China. This clonotype occurred many times. Its cognate antigen is unknown.

This sample comprised peripheral blood mononuclear cells (PBMCs), obtained at new diagnosis, from a patient treated with antithyroid drugs. This receptor was taken from a female donor with Graves disease. The V and J genes are TRBV7-9 and TRBJ2-3; D remains ambiguous. The CDR3 here is CASSLAQGPPPDTQYF. In DNA, the CDR3 is TGTGCCAGCAGCTTAGCGCAAGGGCCTCCCCCAGATACGCAGTATTTT.